This passage covers 25 T cell receptor beta chains from one sample sequenced in a study of blood T cell repertoires in COVID-19. Data came from immunoSEQ multiplex PCR; TCRdb stores just in-frame clones and leaves some out. The sample has more than 95,000 clones; about 91% are singletons. The sample consisted of peripheral blood. The receptors were gathered from a human donor in a cohort sampled during active COVID-19.

The chain couples TRBV5-1 to TRBJ1-5; 9 bases line up with TRBD1. The CDR3 sequence is 16 residues long. CDR1 and CDR2 (germline): SGHRS, YFSETQ. Trimming took 4 bases from V and 3 from J; bases not matched to a gene: 8. As DNA, the CDR3 is TGCGCCAGCAGCCCCCCCCGGGACAGGGACAATCAGCCCCAGCATTTT. Its protein is CASSPPRDRDNQPQHF.

This chain joins TRBV4-3 and TRBJ2-2; 8 bases line up with TRBD1. This CDR3 contains 14 residues. Germline CDR1 LGHNA, CDR2 YSLEER. The J segment lost 4 bases and the V segment lost 3 bases, leaving 1 base of the junction unmatched. The CDR3 protein is CASSQGQVTGELFF. CDR3 in DNA: TGCGCCAGCAGCCAGGGACAGGTCACCGGGGAGCTGTTTTTT.

The V gene is TRBV3-1 (or the pseudogene TRBV3-2), the J gene TRBJ2-7; D gene ambiguous. This CDR3 region has 14 residues. V lost 2 bases and J 4 bases, leaving 12 bases between the germline ends. From germline, CDR1 is LGHDT and CDR2 YNNKEL (reference sequence). The CDR3 region is CASSQLPELYEQYF. CDR3 nucleotides: TGTGCCAGCAGCCAACTTCCCGAGTTATACGAGCAGTACTTC.

The rearrangement links TRBV15 to TRBJ1-2, with TRBD1 matching 7 bases. V lost 6 bases and J lost 4; bases outside the gene matches: 11. Germline CDR1 is LNHNV and CDR2 is YYDKDF (reference sequence). The length of the CDR3 is 15 residues. This CDR3 is CATRADRAHSYGYTF. DNA for the CDR3: TGTGCCACCAGAGCCGACAGGGCCCATAGCTATGGCTACACCTTC.

This clone was counted a single time. The chain couples TRBV4-2 to TRBJ2-5; 7 bases match TRBD1. With 4 bases clipped from V and 2 bases from J, the junction kept 4 bases outside the gene matches. The germline V gene encodes CDR1 LGHNA and CDR2 YNFKEQ. The CDR3 spans 14 residues. This chain's CDR3 is CASSPRDSQETQYF. CDR3 coding DNA: TGTGCCAGCAGCCCCCGGGACAGTCAAGAGACCCAGTACTTC.

Details on this clone: The identical CDR3 is also encoded by other nucleotide sequences in the sample. The genes are TRBV6-5 and TRBJ1-2; unclear D gene. In germline, CDR1 is MNHEY, CDR2 SVGAGI. The CDR3 loop spans 13 amino acids. V lost 2 bases to trimming and J lost 0 bases, with 4 bases between them. This CDR3 is CASSYDSNYGYTF. In DNA, the CDR3 is TGTGCCAGCAGTTACGACTCTAACTATGGCTACACCTTC.

The chain employs TRBV3-1 (or the pseudogene TRBV3-2) and TRBJ2-6; D not resolved. The CDR3 is 16 residues long. Germline lookup yields CDR1 LGHDT and CDR2 YNNKEL (reference sequence). The germline V and J ends were trimmed by 4 bases and 0 bases, with 10 bases remaining between them. CDR3 in amino acids: CASSLLIGSGANVLTF. DNA of the CDR3: TGTGCCAGCAGCCTCCTAATCGGCTCTGGGGCCAACGTCCTGACTTTC.

This chain connects TRBV13 to TRBJ1-1, with D uncertain. V lost 7 bases and J lost 2, with 11 bases in between. CDR3 length: 13 amino acids. Germline V gives CDR1 PRHDT, CDR2 FYEKMQ (reference sequence). Written as DNA, the CDR3 is TGTGCCAGCACCAAAAGAGGAAACACTGAAGCTTTCTTT. Amino acids: CASTKRGNTEAFF.

The rearrangement uses TRBV5-6 and TRBJ1-5, with 9 positions matching TRBD1. V lost 4 bases, J lost 2 bases, and 4 bases stayed unmatched. Germline CDR1 reads SGHDT; CDR2 reads YYEEEE. The CDR3 covers 15 residues. The CDR3 is CASSHWDRGNQPQHF. The CDR3 DNA is TGTGCCAGCAGCCATTGGGACAGGGGCAATCAGCCCCAGCATTTT.

The chain links TRBV5-4 to TRBJ1-2, with 12 nucleotides matching TRBD1. V dropped 4 bases and J dropped 8; count of bases not matched to a gene: 6. CDR3 size: 14 residues. The germline V gene encodes CDR1 SGHNT and CDR2 YYREEE (reference sequence). This CDR3 reads CASSGWDRGPGYTF. The CDR3 region has the DNA TGTGCCAGCAGCGGCTGGGACAGGGGGCCGGGCTACACCTTC.

This clone has just one count. The chain is built from TRBV2 and TRBJ2-2; 7 nucleotides agree with TRBD1. The CDR3 extends over 12 amino acids. The germline V gene has CDR1 SNHLY and CDR2 FYNNEI. J gave up 5 bases and V 8 bases, and 2 bases lay outside the gene matches. Here the CDR3 DNA reads TGTGCCAGCGAACAGGGGACCGGGGAGCTGTTTTTT. Its translation is CASEQGTGELFF.

The chain links TRBV6-2 or TRBV6-3 to TRBJ2-5, with 13 bases fitting TRBD2. Germline CDR1 reads MNHEY; CDR2 reads SVGEGT. The CDR3 contains 17 residues. J lost 4 bases, V lost 4 bases, and 9 bases had no gene match. The CDR3: CASSFTPGLAGSETQYF. The CDR3 nucleotides read TGTGCCAGCAGTTTCACCCCGGGACTAGCGGGATCAGAGACCCAGTACTTC.

This clone has only one observation. The gene calls are TRBV5-4 and TRBJ1-5; no definite D call. V was cut by 4 bases and J by 0 bases, with 8 bases left in between. Germline V gene data show CDR1 as SGHNT and CDR2 as YYREEE (reference sequence). CDR3 length equals 14 residues. The DNA for the CDR3 is TGTGCCAGCAGCACGGGGATTAGCAATCAGCCCCAGCATTTT. Amino acids: CASSTGISNQPQHF.

The rearrangement joins TRBV5-4 to TRBJ1-1; possibly TRBD1 for D (5 bases). CDR1 and CDR2 (germline): SGHNT, YYREEE (reference sequence). CDR3 length equals 13 residues. V was shortened by 2 bases and J by 11 bases, with 16 bases between the two germline ends. The CDR3 region has the DNA TGTGCCAGCAGCTTACCCGGGAGAGGGGATGCTTTCTTT. Translation: CASSLPGRGDAFF.

The rearrangement uses TRBV5-5 and TRBJ1-1; D uncertain. V was pared by 4 bases and J by 7 bases, with 11 bases between. The length of the CDR3 is 12 residues. Germline V gene lookup returns CDR1 SGHKS and CDR2 YYEKEE (reference sequence). CDR3 sequence (DNA): TGTGCCAGCAGCCCGTTAGGACTTGAAGCTTTCTTT. Its protein is CASSPLGLEAFF.

The V gene is TRBV7-2, the J gene TRBJ2-3, with 10 bases lining up with TRBD2. The germline CDR1 and CDR2 sequences are SGHTA and FQGNSA. Trimming took 6 bases from V and 4 from J; bases not matched to a gene: 7. The CDR3 loop spans 15 amino acids. CDR3 region: CASSPTSGAADTQYF. The CDR3 DNA reads as TGTGCCAGCAGTCCCACTAGCGGGGCTGCAGATACGCAGTATTTT. The entire variable domain, with the rest obtained from reference TRBV7-2 and TRBJ2-3, is as follows: GAGVSQSPSNKVTEKGKDVELRCDPISGHTALYWYRQSLGQGLEFLIYFQGNSAPDKSGLPSDRFSAERTGGSVSTLTIQRTQQEDSAVYLCASSPTSGAADTQYFGPGTRLTVL.

This sequence joins TRBV27 and TRBJ2-1, with TRBD1 identical over 8 bases. V dropped 6 bases and J dropped 2; count of bases not matched to a gene: 9. The CDR3 covers 16 residues. Germline values: CDR1 MNHEY, CDR2 SMNVEV (reference sequence). DNA of the CDR3: TGTGCCAGCAGGGGAGTCCGGGACAGGCCCTACAATGAGCAGTTCTTC. The encoded protein is CASRGVRDRPYNEQFF.

The V gene is TRBV7-2, the J gene TRBJ1-1, with D perhaps matching TRBD1 (5 bases). Trimming took off 0 bases at V and 7 bases at J, with 15 bases between the two ends. Germline CDR1 and CDR2: SGHTA and FQGNSA. This CDR3 contains 15 residues. The CDR3 DNA follows: TGTGCCAGCAGCTTAGCCCGGTCGACCGGGGGTGAAGCTTTCTTT. This translates into CASSLARSTGGEAFF. The whole variable domain, remainder taken from reference TRBV7-2 and TRBJ1-1, is GAGVSQSPSNKVTEKGKDVELRCDPISGHTALYWYRQSLGQGLEFLIYFQGNSAPDKSGLPSDRFSAERTGGSVSTLTIQRTQQEDSAVYLCASSLARSTGGEAFFGQGTRLTVV.

This rearrangement joins TRBV28 to TRBJ2-2, with D perhaps TRBD1 (6 bases). V lost 7 bases and J 5 bases, leaving 20 bases between the germline ends. This CDR3 is built from 16 residues. The germline V gene has CDR1 MDHEN and CDR2 SYDVKM. The CDR3 reads CASTRLQGWGTGELFF. CDR3 DNA sequence: TGTGCCAGCACCCGACTACAGGGTTGGGGAACCGGGGAGCTGTTTTTT. Together with reference TRBV28 and TRBJ2-2, the CDR3 gives the full variable domain: DVKVTQSSRYLVKRTGEKVFLECVQDMDHENMFWYRQDPGLGLRLIYFSYDVKMKEKGDIPEGYSVSREKKERFSLILESASTNQTSMYLCASTRLQGWGTGELFFGEGSRLTVL.

The rearrangement joins TRBV18 to TRBJ2-3; tentative D call: TRBD1 (5 bases). Germline CDR1 is KGHSH and CDR2 is LQKENI. The CDR3 runs to 13 residues. V gave up 0 bases and J gave up 4 bases, with 5 bases separating them. The DNA for the CDR3 is TGTGCCAGCTCACCACCAGGGGCAGATACGCAGTATTTT. Protein: CASSPPGADTQYF.

The chain carries TRBV6-5 and TRBJ2-2; TRBD1 aligns across 8 bases. Per the germline V gene, CDR1 is MNHEY and CDR2 is SVGAGI. V dropped 9 bases and J dropped 1; count of bases not matched to a gene: 1. The CDR3 consists of 13 residues. The chain's CDR3 is CARGTGNTGELFF. Written as DNA, the CDR3 is TGTGCCAGAGGGACAGGGAACACCGGGGAGCTGTTTTTT.

The rearrangement links TRBV6-2 or TRBV6-3 to TRBJ2-5; the match to TRBD2 covers 9 bases. With 0 bases clipped from V and 5 bases from J, the junction kept 13 bases outside the gene matches. CDR1 MNHEY and CDR2 SVGEGT come from the germline V gene. This CDR3 comprises 18 residues. The CDR3 is CASSYSVLAGNMGETQYF. DNA of the CDR3: TGTGCCAGCAGTTACTCTGTACTAGCGGGTAACATGGGGGAGACCCAGTACTTC.

The rearrangement joins TRBV6-5 to TRBJ2-2; D might be TRBD2 (7 bases). V shed 8 bases and J shed 5 bases, with 12 bases lying between them. The CDR3 consists of 13 residues. CDR1 is MNHEY and CDR2 is SVGAGI in the germline V gene. The CDR3 is CASGGGATGELFF. CDR3 in DNA: TGTGCCAGCGGGGGGGGCGCGACCGGGGAGCTGTTTTTT.

J is TRBJ1-3 and V is TRBV2, with a tentative D call TRBD1 (6 bases). Germline CDR1 SNHLY, CDR2 FYNNEI. The length of the CDR3 is 15 residues. Trimming cost V 1 base and J 4 bases, with 11 bases left between them. The CDR3 is CASSEGRGGGNTIYF. The CDR3 region has the DNA TGTGCCAGCAGTGAAGGCAGGGGTGGAGGAAACACCATATATTTT.

The chain has TRBV4-3 and TRBJ2-3; possible D gene TRBD1, 6 bases. V was trimmed by 4 bases and J by 5 bases, leaving 13 bases between them. CDR1 is LGHNA, CDR2 YSLEER, per germline. This CDR3 is 14 amino acids long. The CDR3 DNA reads TGCGCCAGCAGCCCGGGACACGCGGTAGATACGCAGTATTTT. It specifies CASSPGHAVDTQYF.